These T cell receptor beta chains were read from a single sample in a study of CD8 T cells in ankylosing spondylitis. MiXCR, applied by TCRdb to the 5' RACE reads, yields one record per CDR3 protein. The sample shows about 160,000 distinct CDR3 sequences, about a sixth of them seen only once. Sequenced sample: blood, either unsorted or a sorted T cell fraction (not recorded which). These receptor sequences come from a male donor with ankylosing spondylitis or in good health (not recorded which). Each CDR3 is given with its conserved first and last residue. Fields, in order: J gene, V gene, CDR3 length, CDR3 protein.

>TRBJ2-5|TRBV2|13
CASSVYQQETQYF
>TRBJ2-5|TRBV29-1|14
CSVEFIDRKETQYF
>TRBJ2-1|TRBV5-1|14
CASSLTGWYNEQFF
>TRBJ2-5|TRBV15|16
CATSSYSGALQETQYF
>TRBJ2-1|TRBV5-1|16
CASSQGAWYGGNEQFF
>TRBJ1-6|TRBV7-9|15
CASSQDRGRDSPLHF
>TRBJ2-2|TRBV10-2|17
CASHRLAGGGNTGELFF
>TRBJ2-1|TRBV18|9
CASSPDRFF
>TRBJ1-2|TRBV10-3|15
CAISDRENRAGGYTF
>TRBJ2-1|TRBV28|13
CASRLLAGDEQFF
>TRBJ2-7|TRBV20-1|16
CSAVGTSGNHAYEQYF
>TRBJ2-7|TRBV2|17
CASSVGVSGPLSYEQYF
>TRBJ1-5|TRBV19|15
CASSLRTGLNQPQHF
>TRBJ1-2|TRBV29-1|13
CSVEDSGGRGYTF
>TRBJ2-5|TRBV28|14
CASISLAGDQTQYF
>TRBJ2-7|TRBV5-1|14
CASTTEVYPYEQYF
>TRBJ2-7|TRBV3-1|14
CASSQGTSGSEQYF
>TRBJ2-5|TRBV6-2/TRBV6-3|13
CASSSMGPETQYF
>TRBJ1-2|TRBV6-6|15
CASSYSMDSTYGYTF
>TRBJ1-1|TRBV6-1|15
CASSEVVGGTGKAFF